A selection of T cell receptor beta chains follows, all from one sample in a study of T-cell reconstitution after alpha-beta-depleted transplantation in children. TCRdb reprocessed the PCR reads with MiXCR, giving one entry per CDR3 protein. The sample carries about 400,000 distinct CDR3 sequences, 13% recorded once. This sample comprised PBMCs, obtained from the stem cell graft. These receptors were obtained from a human donor who donated a stem cell graft to a child with Fanconi anemia. The CDR3 runs from the conserved cysteine through the conserved F or W. The order of the fields is D gene, V gene, clone size, J gene, CDR3 DNA, CDR3 protein. D genes are given only for firm matches. Clone size is not always given. Where it is, it says once, few, many or a class for expanded clones.

-,TRBV10-3,few,TRBJ2-2,TGTGCCACCTTGCTGGGGCAGGGTACCGGGGAGCTGTTTTTT,CATLLGQGTGELFF
-,TRBV12-3/TRBV12-4,many,TRBJ2-2,TGTGCCAGCAGTTTCGAGGGAGGCACCGGGGAGCTGTTTTTT,CASSFEGGTGELFF
TRBD2,TRBV24-1,-,TRBJ2-5,TGTGCCACCAGTGAAAGCGGGGGGTATGAGACCCAGTACTTC,CATSESGGYETQYF
-,TRBV28,many,TRBJ1-1,TGTGCCAGCAGTTTATCTCAAAGTTACACTGAAGCTTTCTTT,CASSLSQSYTEAFF
TRBD1,TRBV4-2,many,TRBJ1-3,TGTGCCAGCAGCCGGTTAGGGACAGGGAGAGGAAACACCATATATTTT,CASSRLGTGRGNTIYF
-,TRBV27,-,TRBJ2-1,TGTGCCAGCAGTTTATCGGTCGGGACTGGGGACCAGAGACAGTTCTTC,CASSLSVGTGDQRQFF
-,TRBV29-1,-,TRBJ1-2,TGCAGCGTTGTGAGTACAAAGGGCTATGGCTACACCTTC,CSVVSTKGYGYTF
-,TRBV5-1,-,TRBJ2-2,TGCGCCAGCAGCCAAACCTCCACGGAATCAGGGGAGCTGTTTTTT,CASSQTSTESGELFF
-,TRBV12-3/TRBV12-4,few,TRBJ1-6,TGTGCCAGCAGTTTACATGCCGATTCACCCCTCCACTTT,CASSLHADSPLHF
TRBD2,TRBV7-2,many,TRBJ2-5,TGTGCCAGCAGCGCCCGACTAGCGTTCGAGACCCAGTACTTC,CASSARLAFETQYF
-,TRBV11-3,few,TRBJ2-2,TGTGCCAGCAGCTTGTCGAGGGGGGCGAACACCGGGGAGCTGTTTTTT,CASSLSRGANTGELFF
-,TRBV12-3/TRBV12-4,-,TRBJ1-2,TGTGCCAGCAGTTTAAGGGTGGGGTCCTATGGCTACACCTTC,CASSLRVGSYGYTF
-,TRBV7-9,many,TRBJ2-3,TGTGCCAGCAGCTTTCAGATAGATACGCAGTATTTT,CASSFQIDTQYF
-,TRBV7-6,few,TRBJ2-2,TGTGCCAGCAGCTCGACAGCAACGAACACCGGGGAGCTGTTTTTT,CASSSTATNTGELFF
-,TRBV7-9,few,TRBJ1-1,TGTGCCAGCAGAAATCAACAGCACCCTGAAGCTTTCTTT,CASRNQQHPEAFF
TRBD1,TRBV15,few,TRBJ2-7,TGTGCCACCAGCGATCCGGGACAGCATTACGAGCAGTACTTC,CATSDPGQHYEQYF
TRBD2,TRBV9,-,TRBJ2-2,TGTGCCAGCAGCCCTCGACTAGCGGGGGTGATCACCGGGGAGCTGTTTTTT,CASSPRLAGVITGELFF
-,TRBV27,few,TRBJ2-6,TGTGCCAGCAGTTTATCCCCTTCGACAGTTACTGGGGCCAACGTCCTGACTTTC,CASSLSPSTVTGANVLTF
TRBD1,TRBV7-8,few,TRBJ1-2,TGTGCCAGCACGGCAGGGGGCTCCCCAGGGTATGGCTACACCTTC,CASTAGGSPGYGYTF
-,TRBV2,many,TRBJ2-7,TGTGCCAGCAAAGAGGACGGGAGCTCCTACGAGCAGTACTTC,CASKEDGSSYEQYF
TRBD1,TRBV5-1,few,TRBJ1-5,TGCGCCAGCAGCTTGGCGGGACAGAAGAGTCAGCCCCAGCATTTT,CASSLAGQKSQPQHF
TRBD1,TRBV6-1,many,TRBJ2-2,TGTGCCAGCAGAAGGCCGGGACAGGGGTCCGGGGAGCTGTTTTTT,CASRRPGQGSGELFF
TRBD2,TRBV20-1,many,TRBJ2-2,TGCAGTGCGGGAGGGCCCGGGGAGCTGTTTTTT,CSAGGPGELFF
-,TRBV6-2/TRBV6-3,few,TRBJ1-1,TGTGCCAGCAGTCCCGAAGGGGGAAAAGAGGCTTTCTTT,CASSPEGGKEAFF
-,TRBV10-2,many,TRBJ2-3,TGCGCCAGCAGGCCCCAGGGAACAGATACGCAGTATTTT,CASRPQGTDTQYF
TRBD1,TRBV7-2,many,TRBJ2-7,TGTGCCAGCAGCTTAGGAGGGACAGGGGGCTTGGGGGAGCAGTACTTC,CASSLGGTGGLGEQYF
TRBD2,TRBV12-3/TRBV12-4,many,TRBJ2-1,TGTGCCAGCACCAAAATAGCGGGGGGGAATGTTGAGCAGTTCTTC,CASTKIAGGNVEQFF
-,TRBV6-2/TRBV6-3,many,TRBJ2-1,TGTGCCAGCTCAAGGGGCAATGAGCAGTTCTTC,CASSRGNEQFF
-,TRBV7-2,few,TRBJ1-1,TGTGCCAGCAGCTCAATTGGGGTAACTGAAGCTTTCTTT,CASSSIGVTEAFF
TRBD1,TRBV11-2,once,TRBJ1-6,TGTGCCAGCAGCTTAGAATGGGACAGCTATAATTCACCCCTCCACTTT,CASSLEWDSYNSPLHF
-,TRBV30,-,TRBJ2-7,TGTGCCTGGAGTATAACTGACGAGCAGTACTTC,CAWSITDEQYF
TRBD1,TRBV7-8,many,TRBJ1-2,TGTGCCAGCAGCCCTCCGGGACAGAGCTATGGCTACACCTTC,CASSPPGQSYGYTF
TRBD2,TRBV12-3/TRBV12-4,-,TRBJ2-2,TGTGCCAGCATTCTCCAGGGAGGGGTGGCCGGGGAGCTGTTTTTT,CASILQGGVAGELFF
-,TRBV28,few,TRBJ2-5,TGTGCCAGCAGCACAGGGGGGGAGGCTTTCTATAGGGAGACCCAGTACTTC,CASSTGGEAFYRETQYF
-,TRBV12-3/TRBV12-4,few,TRBJ1-5,TGTGCCAGCAGTTCTGATAAGGGGACGGTGAGCAATCAGCCCCAGCATTTT,CASSSDKGTVSNQPQHF
TRBD2,TRBV4-3,few,TRBJ2-1,TGCGCCAGCAGCCAAGTTCGGTCTAGCGGGGGGGCCGAATACAATGAGCAGTTCTTC,CASSQVRSSGGAEYNEQFF
-,TRBV6-1,-,TRBJ2-7,TGTGCCAGCAGGAAAGGGGCCGCTGGTGGCGAGCAGTACTTC,CASRKGAAGGEQYF
TRBD1,TRBV5-1,-,TRBJ2-4,TGCGCCAGCAGCCCGGACAGGGTCGGTATAATAGCCAAAAACATTCAGTACTTC,CASSPDRVGIIAKNIQYF
-,TRBV4-2,-,TRBJ1-1,TGTGCCAGCAGCCCCGCAAACTCGGTTCTAGCTTTCTTT,CASSPANSVLAFF
TRBD1,TRBV6-1,many,TRBJ2-1,TGTGCCGAACCCTGGACAGGGGAGGGTGATGAGCAGTTCTTC,CAEPWTGEGDEQFF
TRBD1,TRBV2,many,TRBJ1-4,TGTGCCAGCAGCAAAGACAGGGGGCTCGAAAAACTGTTTTTT,CASSKDRGLEKLFF
-,TRBV24-1,few,TRBJ2-3,TGTGCCACCAGTGACACCCGACGAACAGATACGCAGTATTTT,CATSDTRRTDTQYF
TRBD2,TRBV29-1,few,TRBJ2-2,TGCAGCGTTGAAGTAGCGGGGGTAAACACCGGGGAGCTGTTTTTT,CSVEVAGVNTGELFF
TRBD2,TRBV15,many,TRBJ2-3,TGTGCCACCAGCAGGGCGGGGGTCTTCACAGATACGCAGTATTTT,CATSRAGVFTDTQYF
-,TRBV7-9,-,TRBJ2-1,TGTGCCAGCAGCTTAAGCCGGGGCGGTGAGCAGTTCTTC,CASSLSRGGEQFF
-,TRBV12-3/TRBV12-4,many,TRBJ1-5,TGCGCCAGCAGCTTTAATAGCAATCAGCCCCAGCATTTT,CASSFNSNQPQHF
-,TRBV6-5,-,TRBJ1-5,TGTGCCAGCAGTTACTCAGGGGGCAATCAGCCCCAGCATTTT,CASSYSGGNQPQHF
-,TRBV4-2,-,TRBJ2-1,TGTGCCAGCAGCCAGGATACTAGATCTGCTGAGCAGTTCTTC,CASSQDTRSAEQFF
-,TRBV6-2/TRBV6-3,-,TRBJ2-1,TGTGCCAGCAGTTTGTCCAGGGGCCTACTCTACAATGAGCAGTTCTTC,CASSLSRGLLYNEQFF
TRBD1,TRBV2,-,TRBJ1-6,TGTGCCAGAGGGACAGTCTCTAATTCACCCCTCCACTTT,CARGTVSNSPLHF
TRBD2,TRBV5-1,few,TRBJ2-2,TGCGCCAGCAGCCCGACTAGCGGGGTCGGGGAGCTGTTTTTT,CASSPTSGVGELFF
-,TRBV7-9,few,TRBJ2-4,TGTGCCAGCAGCTTCACAGGGTGGACGTCCAAAAACATTCAGTACTTC,CASSFTGWTSKNIQYF
TRBD2,TRBV4-3,medium-sized,TRBJ2-1,TGCGCCAGCAGCCAAGATTTGCGGGGGGGCCTCCCCTACAATGAGCAGTTCTTC,CASSQDLRGGLPYNEQFF
-,TRBV9,few,TRBJ2-1,TGTGCCAGCAGCGTAGTACCATCTAGGGGTGAGCAGTTCTTC,CASSVVPSRGEQFF
TRBD2,TRBV3-1,-,TRBJ2-1,TGTGCCAGCAATTCCCCTCAGCGGGGGTCCGATGAGCAGTTCTTC,CASNSPQRGSDEQFF
-,TRBV20-1,-,TRBJ1-1,TGCAGTGCTAGAGATTTTAAGCTTCCGAACACTGAAGCTTTCTTT,CSARDFKLPNTEAFF
-,TRBV10-3,few,TRBJ1-5,TGTGCCATCAGTGAGGGGGAGAATCAGCCCCAGCATTTT,CAISEGENQPQHF
TRBD2,TRBV20-1,-,TRBJ2-3,TGCTGTGGCCGGACATTCCTCGCTAGCGGCGGTACTTGGGGCCCAGATACGCAGTATTTT,CCGRTFLASGGTWGPDTQYF
-,TRBV18,many,TRBJ2-3,TGTGCCAGCTCACCCCTACGGGGGACAGATACGCAGTATTTT,CASSPLRGTDTQYF